These 19 T cell receptor beta chains came from one sample sequenced in a study of T cells after somatic rescue of genetic block (TCRdb year 2020). The receptor library was made with the immunoSEQ multiplex PCR assay. Imported from immuneACCESS, the table was reduced by TCRdb to in-frame sequences with V and J called. These copies leave out some clones; in studies compared against another copy, an unresolved V gene accounts for under half, and the cause of the remainder is not known. Counted in this sample were 9,500 to 12,000 clones; around four fifths of them appeared once. Under 9.5% of the sample is in the top ten clones. The sample was peripheral blood mononuclear cells (PBMCs). The receptors derive from a boy aged 5-17 years.

CDR3 DNA sequence: TGTGCCAGCAGCCAGGAAAACGGGGAGACCCAGTACTTC. Its protein is CASSQENGETQYF. The chain has TRBV7-6 and TRBJ2-5; D is unclear. The ends were cut back, 5 bases at V and 5 bases at J, with 12 bases in the middle. Germline CDR1 reads SGHVS; CDR2 reads FNYEAQ. The CDR3 loop spans 13 amino acids.

This chain joins TRBV4-1 and TRBJ1-5; 9 bases fit TRBD1. Unmatched junction bases numbered 8, after V lost 2 bases and J lost 6 bases. The CDR3 is 16 residues long. Germline CDR1 MGHRA, CDR2 YSYEKL. The DNA for the CDR3 is TGCGCCAGCAGCCAACAATCAGGGACAGGGCTTCAGCCCCAGCATTTT. Protein product: CASSQQSGTGLQPQHF.

The V call is TRBV5-1, the J call TRBJ2-1; 8 nucleotides agree with TRBD1. The V gene end was trimmed by 1 base and the J gene end by 12 bases; junction bases not matched to a gene: 15. The CDR3 is made up of 16 amino acids. Germline CDR1 is SGHRS and CDR2 is YFSETQ. CDR3 DNA: TGCGCCAGCAGCTTGCGCAAAGGACAGGGACCATCGAGGCAGTTCTTC. This sequence encodes CASSLRKGQGPSRQFF.

A few counts support this clone. V and J are TRBV5-4 and TRBJ1-1; 10 bases map to TRBD1. Germline-derived CDR1 and CDR2 are SGHNT and YYREEE (reference sequence). This CDR3 comprises 17 residues. V was clipped by 4 bases and J by 0 bases; unmatched bases: 9. CDR3 DNA sequence: TGTGCCAGCAGCCCCGGGACAGGGGCTCGGATGAACACTGAAGCTTTCTTT. Amino acids: CASSPGTGARMNTEAFF. The full variable domain, completed using reference TRBV5-4 and TRBJ1-1, is ETGVTQSPTHLIKTRGQQVTLRCSSQSGHNTVSWYQQALGQGPQFIFQYYREEENGRGNFPPRFSGLQFPNYSSELNVNALELDDSALYLCASSPGTGARMNTEAFFGQGTRLTVV.

This chain connects TRBV7-6 to TRBJ2-2; 8 bases are a match to TRBD2. This CDR3 contains 19 residues. Per the germline V gene, CDR1 is SGHVS and CDR2 is FNYEAQ. V lost 1 base and J lost 0; bases outside the gene matches: 10. CDR3 region: CASSLEAAGGFPNTGELFF. DNA for the CDR3: TGTGCCAGCAGCTTAGAGGCGGCGGGAGGTTTCCCGAACACCGGGGAGCTGTTTTTT.

The chain joins TRBV18 to TRBJ2-1, with 9 bases lining up with TRBD2. Germline V CDR1 and CDR2: KGHSH, LQKENI. The CDR3 runs 19 residues. Trimming at V came to 6 bases and at J to 2 bases, leaving 17 bases not matched to a gene. The DNA for the CDR3 is TGTGCCAGCTCTCAACACCCCCCGGGCGGGAGGGCCGCCTACAATGAGCAGTTCTTC. It encodes CASSQHPPGGRAAYNEQFF. The variable domain in full, completed from reference TRBV18 and TRBJ2-1, reads NAGVMQNPRHLVRRRGQEARLRCSPMKGHSHVYWYRQLPEEGLKFMVYLQKENIIDESGMPKERFSAEFPKEGPSILRIQQVVRGDSAAYFCASSQHPPGGRAAYNEQFFGPGTRLTVL.

This sequence joins TRBV9 and TRBJ2-3; 7 bases align to TRBD2. This CDR3 comprises 15 residues. V gave up 4 bases and J gave up 1 base; unmatched junction bases: 6. Germline V lookup: CDR1 SGDLS, CDR2 YYNGEE. CDR3 amino acids: CASSLPGGGTDTQYF. As DNA, the CDR3 is TGTGCCAGCAGCCTCCCGGGGGGTGGCACAGATACGCAGTATTTT.

The V and J genes are TRBV4-3 and TRBJ1-2; perhaps TRBD1 as D (5 bases). V was shortened by 0 bases and J by 4 bases, with 18 bases between the two germline ends. Germline V gene lookup returns CDR1 LGHNA and CDR2 YSLEER. This CDR3 is 17 amino acids long. The CDR3 nucleotides read TGCGCCAGCAGCCAAGATGTGTTGGCGGACACGTCCTATGGCTACACCTTC. It is translated as CASSQDVLADTSYGYTF.

This clone was seen only a few times. The V call is TRBV7-3, the J call TRBJ2-3; 9 bases match TRBD1. This CDR3 comprises 15 residues. Germline assignment: CDR1 SGHTA and CDR2 FQGTGA. With V trimmed by 3 bases and J by 0 bases, 1 base remained unmatched. The CDR3 reads CASSFDRGSTDTQYF. In nucleotides, the CDR3 is TGTGCCAGCAGCTTCGACAGGGGGAGCACAGATACGCAGTATTTT. Full variable domain (outside the CDR3, taken from reference TRBV7-3 and TRBJ2-3): GAGVSQTPSNKVTEKGKYVELRCDPISGHTALYWYRQSLGQGPEFLIYFQGTGAADDSGLPNDRFFAVRPEGSVSTLKIQRTERGDSAVYLCASSFDRGSTDTQYFGPGTRLTVL.

The chain links TRBV5-1 to TRBJ2-3; 7 nucleotides align to TRBD1. Germline trimming cut 0 bases from V and 2 bases from J; bases unmatched to any gene: 3. The CDR3 loop spans 15 amino acids. CDR1 is SGHRS, CDR2 YFSETQ, per germline. The CDR3 loop reads CASSLGDRPTDTQYF. The CDR3 coding sequence is TGCGCCAGCAGCTTGGGGGACAGACCCACAGATACGCAGTATTTT.

A few counts support this clone. V usage is TRBV20-1 and J usage is TRBJ2-5; D is unresolved. CDR1 DFQATT and CDR2 SNEGSKA come from the germline V gene (reference sequence). V was clipped by 1 base and J by 4 bases, with 4 bases between them. CDR3 size: 11 residues. Written as DNA, the CDR3 is TGCAGTGCTAGAGCCGGAGAGACCCAGTACTTC. Its protein product is CSARAGETQYF.

This chain connects TRBV19 to TRBJ1-5; 10 bases are a match to TRBD1. After removal of 5 bases from V and 3 bases from J, the junction contained 7 bases not matched to a gene. The CDR3 runs 16 residues. CDR1 LNHDA and CDR2 SQIVND come from the germline V gene (reference sequence). CDR3 sequence (DNA): TGTGCCAGTAGTCCTAGGGACAGGGGATACAATCAGCCCCAGCATTTT. This gives the protein CASSPRDRGYNQPQHF.

The chain combines TRBV4-3 with TRBJ2-3, with D perhaps matching TRBD1 (5 bases). CDR3 size: 15 residues. Trimming shortened V by 2 bases and J by 1 base, and 10 bases separated the two germline ends. Germline V gives CDR1 LGHNA, CDR2 YSLEER. The CDR3 DNA follows: TGCGCCAGCAGCCAACCGATAGGGGGCACAGATACGCAGTATTTT. Translation: CASSQPIGGTDTQYF.

The chain carries TRBV28 and TRBJ2-1; D is unclear. There are 11 residues in the CDR3. Germline CDR1 MDHEN, CDR2 SYDVKM. The germline V and J ends were trimmed by 5 bases and 7 bases, with 6 bases remaining between them. CDR3 amino acids: CASSLSNEQFF. The CDR3 nucleotides read TGTGCCAGCAGTCTATCGAATGAGCAGTTCTTC.

This chain connects TRBV10-3 to TRBJ1-2; D gene ambiguous. Trimming removed 9 bases from V and 2 bases from J, with 10 bases in between. The CDR3 has 12 residues. Germline V CDR1 and CDR2: ENHRY, SYGVKD. CDR3 in amino acids: CAISTINYGYTF. DNA for the CDR3: TGTGCCATAAGCACAATAAACTATGGCTACACCTTC.

The CDR3 coding sequence is TGTGCCAGCAGCGTAGAGTCGGGACACAACTATGGCTACACCTTC. Its protein product is CASSVESGHNYGYTF. This rearrangement joins TRBV9 to TRBJ1-2; weak D call: TRBD1 (6 bases). Trimming removed 0 bases at V and 2 bases at J, with 11 bases between. CDR1 is SGDLS and CDR2 is YYNGEE in the germline V gene. The CDR3 runs 15 residues.

This clone was counted once. The V gene is TRBV12-5, the J gene TRBJ2-7, with D maybe TRBD2 (7 bases). Germline values: CDR1 LGHNT, CDR2 FRNRAP. Trimming removed 5 bases at V and 4 bases at J, with 18 bases between. CDR3 length equals 15 residues. CDR3 sequence: CASGPRRRGGYEQYF. In DNA form, the CDR3 reads TGTGCTAGTGGTCCTCGCAGAAGGGGGGGTTACGAGCAGTACTTC. Variable domain in full (rest from reference TRBV12-5 and TRBJ2-7): DARVTQTPRHKVTEMGQEVTMRCQPILGHNTVFWYRQTMMQGLELLAYFRNRAPLDDSGMPKDRFSAEMPDATLATLKIQPSEPRDSAVYFCASGPRRRGGYEQYFGPGTRLTVT.

This clone was seen more than once but under ten times. This rearrangement joins TRBV7-9 to TRBJ2-3; D is perhaps TRBD2 (6 bases). Trimming took off 5 bases at V and 0 bases at J, with 15 bases between the two ends. In germline, CDR1 is SEHNR, CDR2 FQNEAQ (reference sequence). The CDR3 loop spans 16 amino acids. The CDR3 reads CASSARTTSSTDTQYF. CDR3 in DNA: TGTGCCAGCAGCGCCCGGACTACCTCTAGCACAGATACGCAGTATTTT.

This clone was observed a few times. The J gene is TRBJ2-3, the V gene TRBV4-1, with a weak D call TRBD1 (6 bases). This CDR3 contains 16 residues. The V gene lost 1 base and the J gene lost 4 bases, with 15 bases spanning the gap. Germline values: CDR1 MGHRA, CDR2 YSYEKL. The CDR3 is CASSQGPRGYADTQYF. The CDR3, as DNA: TGCGCCAGCAGCCAAGGCCCTAGGGGGTACGCAGATACGCAGTATTTT.